Sequencing of this TCR beta chain was carried out in a study of vaccination effects on CD4 cells after COVID-19. On this clone itself: Its target is unknown.

Upon completion of around eleven days in culture, CD4+ T cells were isolated. Looked up from germline, CDR1 is SGHTA and CDR2 is FQGNSA. This CDR3 spans 13 amino acids. Trimming shortened V by 5 bases and J by 1 base, and 8 bases separated the two germline ends. Clones were read by immunoSEQ multiplex PCR, and TCRdb kept only the in-frame ones, dropping some. Of under 40,000 clones in the sample, around 76% are singletons; the top ten hold approximately 3%. The TCR sequence derives from a human donor who received a COVID-19 vaccine. The J gene is TRBJ1-1, the V gene TRBV7-2; no definite D call. The input for sequencing was CD4+ T cells from PBMCs cultured without peptide, taken before COVID-19 vaccination. CDR3 coding DNA: TGTGCCAGCAGCCGCACAGAGAACACTGAAGCTTTCTTT. Its translation: CASSRTENTEAFF. Full variable domain (rest looked up from reference TRBV7-2 and TRBJ1-1): GAGVSQSPSNKVTEKGKDVELRCDPISGHTALYWYRQSLGQGLEFLIYFQGNSAPDKSGLPSDRFSAERTGGSVSTLTIQRTQQEDSAVYLCASSRTENTEAFFGQGTRLTVV.